This TCR beta chain was captured in a study of T cell responses to AZD1222 COVID-19 vaccine. Comment on this clone: Its antigen is not known.

Germline V gene sequence: CDR1 SEHNR, CDR2 FQNEAQ (reference sequence). Deletions cut 0 bases from V and 3 bases from J, with 5 bases between. This CDR3 has 13 amino acids. Study conclusions and caveats: At baseline, seropositivity was found in only 5 to 7 AZD1222 recipients.

Clones were sequenced by immunoSEQ multiplex PCR, and TCRdb holds only the in-frame ones, with some missing. This sample carries about 150,000 clones, around 88% of them seen once, and the ten largest clones take 3% to 3.5%. The chain uses TRBV7-9 and TRBJ1-2; D unresolved. Sequenced material: peripheral blood, taken on day 0 of MenACWY control vaccination. The sequence came from an adult in good health. The CDR3 nucleotides are TGTGCCAGCAGCTTAGCCCCCGACTATGGCTACACCTTC. Its protein product is CASSLAPDYGYTF.